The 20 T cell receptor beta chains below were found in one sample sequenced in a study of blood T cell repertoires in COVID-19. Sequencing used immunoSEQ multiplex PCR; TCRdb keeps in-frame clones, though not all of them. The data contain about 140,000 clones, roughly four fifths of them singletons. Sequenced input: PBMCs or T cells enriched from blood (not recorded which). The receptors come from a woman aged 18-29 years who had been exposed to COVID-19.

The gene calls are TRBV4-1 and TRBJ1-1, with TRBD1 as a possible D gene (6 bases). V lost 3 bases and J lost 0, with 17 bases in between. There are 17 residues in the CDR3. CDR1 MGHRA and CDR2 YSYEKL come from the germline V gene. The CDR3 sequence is CASSQSAGATLNTEAFF. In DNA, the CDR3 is TGCGCCAGCAGCCAGTCCGCGGGGGCAACGTTGAACACTGAAGCTTTCTTT.

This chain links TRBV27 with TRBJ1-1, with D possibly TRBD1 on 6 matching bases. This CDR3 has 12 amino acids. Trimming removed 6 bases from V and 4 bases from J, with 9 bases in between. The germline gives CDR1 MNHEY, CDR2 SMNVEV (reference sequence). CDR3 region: CASRQGPTEAFF. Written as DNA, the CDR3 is TGTGCCAGCAGACAGGGCCCCACTGAAGCTTTCTTT.

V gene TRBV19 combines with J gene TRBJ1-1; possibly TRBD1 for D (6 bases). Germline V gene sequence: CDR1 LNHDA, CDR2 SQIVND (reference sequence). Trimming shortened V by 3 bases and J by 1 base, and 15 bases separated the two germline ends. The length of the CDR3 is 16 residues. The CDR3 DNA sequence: TGTGCCAGTAGTATTCGGGACAACCTACCGAACACTGAAGCTTTCTTT. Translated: CASSIRDNLPNTEAFF.

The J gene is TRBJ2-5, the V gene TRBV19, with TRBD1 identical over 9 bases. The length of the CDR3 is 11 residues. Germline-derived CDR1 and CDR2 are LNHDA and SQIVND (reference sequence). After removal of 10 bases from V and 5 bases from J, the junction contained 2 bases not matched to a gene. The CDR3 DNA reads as TGTGCCACTGGACAGGGGGAGACCCAGTACTTC. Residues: CATGQGETQYF.

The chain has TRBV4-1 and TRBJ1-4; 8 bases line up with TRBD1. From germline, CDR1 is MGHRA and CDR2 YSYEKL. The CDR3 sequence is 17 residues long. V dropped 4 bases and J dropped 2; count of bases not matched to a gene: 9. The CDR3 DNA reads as TGCGCCAGCAGCCGAGACAGGGGACCTTGGACTAATGAAAAACTGTTTTTT. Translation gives CASSRDRGPWTNEKLFF.

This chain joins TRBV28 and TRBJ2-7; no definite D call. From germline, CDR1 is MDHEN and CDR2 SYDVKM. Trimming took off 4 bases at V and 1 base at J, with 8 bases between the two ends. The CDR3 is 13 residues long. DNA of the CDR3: TGTGCCAGCAGTTCGGGTGATTCCTACGAGCAGTACTTC. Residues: CASSSGDSYEQYF.

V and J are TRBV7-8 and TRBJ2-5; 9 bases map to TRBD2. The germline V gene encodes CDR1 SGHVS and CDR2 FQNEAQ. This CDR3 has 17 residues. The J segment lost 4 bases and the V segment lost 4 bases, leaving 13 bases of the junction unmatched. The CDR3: CASSSWTSASSAETQYF. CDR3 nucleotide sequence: TGTGCCAGCAGCTCCTGGACTAGCGCCTCCTCGGCAGAGACCCAGTACTTC.

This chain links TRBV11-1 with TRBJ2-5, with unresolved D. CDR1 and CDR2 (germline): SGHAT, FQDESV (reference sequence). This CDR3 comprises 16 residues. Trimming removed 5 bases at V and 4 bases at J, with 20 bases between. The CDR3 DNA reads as TGTGCCAGCAGCCCCCGACTGGCGGCGGTTCGAGAGACCCAGTACTTC. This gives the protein CASSPRLAAVRETQYF.

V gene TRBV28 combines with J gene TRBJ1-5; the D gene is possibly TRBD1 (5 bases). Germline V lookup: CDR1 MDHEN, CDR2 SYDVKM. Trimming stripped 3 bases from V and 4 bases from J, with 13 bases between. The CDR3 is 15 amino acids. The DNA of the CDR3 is TGTGCCAGCAGTTTCCCCGGTGGGGCAAATCAGCCCCAGCATTTT. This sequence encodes CASSFPGGANQPQHF.

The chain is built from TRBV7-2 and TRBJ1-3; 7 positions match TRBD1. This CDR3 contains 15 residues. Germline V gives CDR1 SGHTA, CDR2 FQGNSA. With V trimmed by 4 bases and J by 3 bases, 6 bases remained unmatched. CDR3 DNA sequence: TGTGCCAGCAGCTCAAAGGGGGCTCGTGGAAACACCATATATTTT. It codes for CASSSKGARGNTIYF. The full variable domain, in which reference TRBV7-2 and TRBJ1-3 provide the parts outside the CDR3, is GAGVSQSPSNKVTEKGKDVELRCDPISGHTALYWYRQSLGQGLEFLIYFQGNSAPDKSGLPSDRFSAERTGGSVSTLTIQRTQQEDSAVYLCASSSKGARGNTIYFGEGSWLTVV.

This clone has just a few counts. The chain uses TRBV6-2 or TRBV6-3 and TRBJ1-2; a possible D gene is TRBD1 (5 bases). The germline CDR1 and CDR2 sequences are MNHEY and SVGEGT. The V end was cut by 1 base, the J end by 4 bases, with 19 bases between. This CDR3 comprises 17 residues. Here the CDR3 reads CASSYLEGRYLAYGYTF. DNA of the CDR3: TGTGCCAGCAGTTACTTGGAGGGGCGATACCTAGCCTATGGCTACACCTTC.

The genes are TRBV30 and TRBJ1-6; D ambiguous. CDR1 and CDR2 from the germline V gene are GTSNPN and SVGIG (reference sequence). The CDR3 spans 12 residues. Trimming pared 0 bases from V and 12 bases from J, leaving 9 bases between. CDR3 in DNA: TGTGCCTGGAGTGTACTGTCCCAACCCCTCCACTTT. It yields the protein CAWSVLSQPLHF.

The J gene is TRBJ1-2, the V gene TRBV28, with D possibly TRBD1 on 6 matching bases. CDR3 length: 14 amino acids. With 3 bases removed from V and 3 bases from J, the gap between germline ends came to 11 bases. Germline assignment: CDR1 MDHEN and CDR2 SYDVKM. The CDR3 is CASSLGGGYYGYTF. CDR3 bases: TGTGCCAGCAGTTTGGGAGGGGGGTACTATGGCTACACCTTC.

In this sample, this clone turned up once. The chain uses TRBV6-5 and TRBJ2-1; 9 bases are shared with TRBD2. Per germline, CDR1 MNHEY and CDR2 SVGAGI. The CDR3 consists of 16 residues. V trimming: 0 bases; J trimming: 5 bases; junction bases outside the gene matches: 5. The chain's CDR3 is CASSYSKSSGNNEQFF. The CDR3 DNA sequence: TGTGCCAGCAGTTACTCGAAGTCTAGCGGGAACAATGAGCAGTTCTTC.

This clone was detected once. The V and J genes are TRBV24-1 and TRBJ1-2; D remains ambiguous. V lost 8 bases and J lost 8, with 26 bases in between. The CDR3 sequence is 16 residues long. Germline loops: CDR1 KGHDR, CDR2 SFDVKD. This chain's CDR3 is CATTPPPHWLRWGYTF. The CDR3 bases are TGTGCCACCACTCCCCCACCTCATTGGTTGAGATGGGGCTACACCTTC.

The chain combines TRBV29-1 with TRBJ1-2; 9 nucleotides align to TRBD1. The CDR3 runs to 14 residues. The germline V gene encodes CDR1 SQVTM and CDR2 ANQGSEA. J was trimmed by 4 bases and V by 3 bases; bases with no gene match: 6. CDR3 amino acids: CSVDRGQGRYGYTF. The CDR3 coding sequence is TGCAGCGTTGACCGGGGACAGGGACGCTATGGCTACACCTTC.

The CDR3 sequence: CASSQDCQGPKLFF. For the CDR3, the DNA is TGTGCCAGCAGCCAAGATTGTCAGGGGCCAAAACTGTTTTTT. This chain joins TRBV3-1 (or the pseudogene TRBV3-2) and TRBJ1-4, with D possibly matching TRBD1 (6 bases). V was clipped by 0 bases and J by 10 bases, with 12 bases between them. Germline CDR1 LGHDT, CDR2 YNNKEL (reference sequence). The CDR3 has 14 residues.

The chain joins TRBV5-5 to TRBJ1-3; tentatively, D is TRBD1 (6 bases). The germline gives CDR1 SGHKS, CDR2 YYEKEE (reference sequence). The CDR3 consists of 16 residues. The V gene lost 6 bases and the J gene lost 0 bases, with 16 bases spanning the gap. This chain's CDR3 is CASTLTGSFSGNTIYF. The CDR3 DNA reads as TGTGCCAGCACCCTTACAGGGTCCTTCTCTGGAAACACCATATATTTT.

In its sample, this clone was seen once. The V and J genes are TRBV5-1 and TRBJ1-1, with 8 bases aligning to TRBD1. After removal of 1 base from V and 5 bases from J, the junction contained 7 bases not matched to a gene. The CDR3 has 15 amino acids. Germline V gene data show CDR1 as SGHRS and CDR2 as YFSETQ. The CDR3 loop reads CASSLKWTGSTEAFF. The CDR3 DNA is TGCGCCAGCAGCTTGAAGTGGACAGGGAGTACTGAAGCTTTCTTT. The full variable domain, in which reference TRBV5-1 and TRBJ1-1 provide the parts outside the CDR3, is KAGVTQTPRYLIKTRGQQVTLSCSPISGHRSVSWYQQTPGQGLQFLFEYFSETQRNKGNFPGRFSGRQFSNSRSEMNVSTLELGDSALYLCASSLKWTGSTEAFFGQGTRLTVV.

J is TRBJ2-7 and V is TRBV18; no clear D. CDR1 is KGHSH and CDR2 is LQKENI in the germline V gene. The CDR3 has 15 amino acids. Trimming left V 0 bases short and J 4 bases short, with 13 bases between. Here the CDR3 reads CASSPPGSTGYEQYF. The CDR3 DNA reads TGTGCCAGCTCACCACCCGGGTCTACTGGATACGAGCAGTACTTC.